The 5 T cell receptor beta chains below come from one sample, sequenced in a study of blood T cell repertoires in COVID-19. Here immunoSEQ multiplex PCR was the method, and the copy in TCRdb shows in-frame clones only, minus some. This sample carries approximately 110,000 clones, roughly 85% of them seen once, and the ten largest clones take approximately 5.1%. What was sequenced was peripheral blood. All receptors come from a woman aged 55-69 years with COVID-19, enrolled during active disease.

The rearrangement uses TRBV3-1 (or the pseudogene TRBV3-2) and TRBJ2-5; D remains unclear. This CDR3 is built from 15 residues. Trimming shortened V by 1 base and J by 1 base, and 10 bases separated the two germline ends. Germline CDR1 is LGHDT and CDR2 is YNNKEL (reference sequence). The DNA of the CDR3 is TGTGCCAGCAGCCAAGGATCAGGCCCCCAAGAGACCCAGTACTTC. This translates into CASSQGSGPQETQYF.

The V call is TRBV11-2, the J call TRBJ2-1, with TRBD2 matching 14 bases. Trimming removed 5 bases from V and 8 bases from J; junction bases left unmatched: 8. The CDR3 is 16 amino acids. Per the germline V gene, CDR1 is SGHAT and CDR2 is FQNNGV. The CDR3 DNA reads as TGTGCCAGCAGCCGTCGACTAGCGGGGGGGCCAGATGAGCAGTTCTTC. Encoded protein: CASSRRLAGGPDEQFF. Complete variable domain (other parts from reference TRBV11-2 and TRBJ2-1): EAGVAQSPRYKIIEKRQSVAFWCNPISGHATLYWYQQILGQGPKLLIQFQNNGVVDDSQLPKDRFSAERLKGVDSTLKIQPAKLEDSAVYLCASSRRLAGGPDEQFFGPGTRLTVL.

V gene TRBV6-5 combines with J gene TRBJ1-1; 7 bases map to TRBD1. V shed 7 bases and J 2 bases; nucleotides not matched to a gene: 7. Germline V gene lookup returns CDR1 MNHEY and CDR2 SVGAGI. The CDR3 covers 14 residues. DNA for the CDR3: TGTGCCAGCACCAAGAGGGGGCTAAACACTGAAGCTTTCTTT. Its protein is CASTKRGLNTEAFF.

In this sample, this clone turned up a few times. At one boundary the junction diverges from the germline segment, which might be a read error. This chain links TRBV7-7 with TRBJ1-3, with D perhaps matching TRBD1 (5 bases). Germline loops: CDR1 SSHAT, CDR2 FNYEAQ (reference sequence). The CDR3 length is 13 residues. This CDR3 is CASSLDRGNTIYF. The CDR3, as DNA: TGTGCTAGCAGTTTAGACAGAGGAAACACCATATATTTT.

The chain joins TRBV4-1 to TRBJ2-1; 9 positions match TRBD2. The CDR3 extends over 18 amino acids. The germline CDR1 and CDR2 sequences are MGHRA and YSYEKL. V shed 1 base, J shed 0 bases, and the junction held 7 bases outside the gene matches. CDR3 sequence (DNA): TGCGCCAGCAGCCAAGGTCCTAGCGGGGTATCCTCCTACAATGAGCAGTTCTTC. Translation: CASSQGPSGVSSYNEQFF.